Sequencing of this TCR beta chain was carried out in a study of blood T cell repertoires in COVID-19 (dated by TCRdb to the early 2020s). Background on the whole study: Samples from collaborators originated in the United States, Italy and Spain and spanned both the acute and convalescent phases of COVID-19. The material from the prospective study consisted of cDNA or gDNA derived from T cells, B-cell-depleted T cells, or PBMCs. The dataset comprised deeply sampled blood TCRbeta repertoires from subjects exposed to, actively infected with, or recovered from COVID-19. The repertoires were made available in a free public database intended to serve as a resource for research on the immune response to SARS-CoV-2. Samples were obtained from the ongoing ImmuneRACE study (first 160 participants) and from 1,254 subjects provided by 6 global collaborators. Nearly every sample came with metadata listing a de-identified subject ID, COVID-19 status, age in years and sex. Where available, HLA class I and class II types were taken from metadata supplied by the sample provider and were not determined by assay-based typing. Broader findings and caveats from the paper: Clinical and demographic metadata were provided uncurated, with the amount varying by source and participant.

Concerning this clone: This clone's antigen is unknown. No clone much larger than this one lies a single base away; base qualities are absent.

The immunoSEQ Assay, a bias-controlled multiplex PCR, was used to amplify TCRbeta CDR3 regions from genomic DNA. Processing in the source paper ran as follows. Within the assay, amplification of reference gene primers was used to estimate how many nucleated cells each sample contained. Sequence reads were collapsed and filtered to measure the absolute abundance of every unique TCRbeta CDR3 rearrangement. Productive Simpson clonality was computed per sample as the square root of Simpson's diversity index over productive rearrangements. Here the immuneACCESS table is served through TCRdb, limited to in-frame sequences with V and J called. Missing clones are a known gap in these copies; in checked studies unresolved V genes cover under half, and the rest lacks a known reason. V, J and clone size are those of that table, while D and trimming were read from the DNA. Counted in this sample were 200,000 to 250,000 clones; approximately 89% of them appeared once. About 5.9% of the sample is held by the ten biggest clonotypes.

In Seattle, one collaborating source enrolled patients while the infection was active and tracked those patients longitudinally over the course of disease. Each collaborating institution followed its own protocols to collect whole blood in K2EDTA tubes. For TCRbeta analysis, collaborators shipped samples in one of three forms: frozen whole blood, isolated PBMCs, or DNA extracted from either of those sample types. From its cysteine to its phenylalanine, the CDR3 spans 18 amino acids. Only CDR3 DNA remains: 54 bases, in frame from the first base. CDR1 MGHDK and CDR2 SYGVNS are derived from the germline V gene. V is pruned by 3 bases and J by 0 bases, leaving 7 bases of the junction without a gene match.

The specimen sequenced was peripheral blood. The receptor chain draws on TRBV25-1 and TRBJ2-3; TRBD2 fits 12 bases in the junction. The sequence derives from a young woman with COVID-19, enrolled during active disease. The CDR3 sequence is CASSEGTSGSLSTDTQYF. In nucleotide form, the sequence is TGTGCCAGCAGTGAGGGGACTAGCGGGTCCTTAAGCACAGATACGCAGTATTTT. The full variable domain, completed from the reference TRBV25-1 and TRBJ2-3 proteins outside the CDR3, reads EADIYQTPRYLVIGTGKKITLECSQTMGHDKMYWYQQDPGMELHLIHYSYGVNSTEKGDLSSESTVSRIRTEHFPLTLESARPSHTSQYLCASSEGTSGSLSTDTQYFGPGTRLTVL.